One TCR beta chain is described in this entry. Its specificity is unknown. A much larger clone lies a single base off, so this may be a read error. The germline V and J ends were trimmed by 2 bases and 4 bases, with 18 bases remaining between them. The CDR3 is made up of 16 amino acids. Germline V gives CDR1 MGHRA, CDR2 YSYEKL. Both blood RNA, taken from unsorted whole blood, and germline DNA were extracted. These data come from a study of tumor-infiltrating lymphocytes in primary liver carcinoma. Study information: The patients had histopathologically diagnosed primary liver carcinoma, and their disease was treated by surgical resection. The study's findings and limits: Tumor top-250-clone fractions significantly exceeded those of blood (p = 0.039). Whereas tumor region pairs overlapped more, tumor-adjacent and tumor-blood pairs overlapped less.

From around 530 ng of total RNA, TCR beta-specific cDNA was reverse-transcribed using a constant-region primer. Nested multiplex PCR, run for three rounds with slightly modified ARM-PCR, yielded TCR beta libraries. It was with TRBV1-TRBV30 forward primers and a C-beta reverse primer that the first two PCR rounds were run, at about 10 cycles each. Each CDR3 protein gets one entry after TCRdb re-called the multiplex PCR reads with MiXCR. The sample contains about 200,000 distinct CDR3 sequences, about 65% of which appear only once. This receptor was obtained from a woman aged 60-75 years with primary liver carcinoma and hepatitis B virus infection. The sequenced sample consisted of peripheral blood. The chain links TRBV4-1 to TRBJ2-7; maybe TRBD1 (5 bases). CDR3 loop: CASSQSTGSGQYEQYF. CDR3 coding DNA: TGCGCCAGCAGCCAATCGACCGGGTCAGGGCAGTACGAGCAGTACTTC.